This note documents a single TCR beta chain sequence. Its specificity is unknown. CDR3 length: 14 amino acids. Trimming shortened V by 3 bases and J by 4 bases, and 12 bases separated the two germline ends. Germline V gene sequence: CDR1 MDHEN, CDR2 SYDVKM. Sequenced by immunoSEQ multiplex PCR; TCRdb stores in-frame clones only, minus some. The sample yields about 2,100,000 clones, under 95% seen once. This entry is derived from a study of shared clonotypes between healthy human individuals. Findings and caveats of the study: Non-shared clonotypes showed lower generation probabilities than clonotypes common to all four donors. Even with large depth, rarefaction showed that sorted-subset sequencing was incomplete. Owing to a small donor count, the genetic and exposure-history diversity represented was limited. In four donors, about 5% of naive CD4 clonotypes appeared in common.

Naivety among CD8 cells was defined by CD45RO negativity and positive CCR7 selection, thereby excluding terminally differentiated effector memory CD45RA+ cells. This TCR came from a man between 18 and 29 years old in good health. Some clones in this sample may be carry-over from other donors' samples. Sequenced input: naive CD8+ T cells from PBMCs. J is TRBJ2-5 and V is TRBV28, with a weak D call TRBD1 (6 bases). The CDR3 loop reads CASSFVRRGETQYF. The CDR3, as DNA: TGTGCCAGCAGTTTCGTTCGCAGGGGAGAGACCCAGTACTTC.